The 10 T cell receptor beta chains presented below share a single source sample, sequenced in a study of OX40 agonist ivuxolimab in advanced cancers. TCRdb's copy holds only in-frame clones and misses some; the assay was immunoSEQ multiplex PCR. This table holds more than 80,000 clones, 90% to 95% found once. Sequences were derived from CD4+ or CD8+ T cells sorted from blood, sampled in a trial of the OX40 agonist ivuxolimab. The origin of the receptors is an adult with an advanced solid tumor such as melanoma, head and neck, liver or kidney cancer.

This chain links TRBV15 with TRBJ2-1; D is undetermined. Trimming cost V 6 bases and J 7 bases, with 13 bases left between them. CDR3 size: 13 residues. Germline loops: CDR1 LNHNV, CDR2 YYDKDF (reference sequence). In DNA, the CDR3 is TGTGCCACCAGGGGCCCGCCCGGGAATGAGCAGTTCTTC. Its translation is CATRGPPGNEQFF.

This clone was seen only once. This chain uses TRBV7-9 with TRBJ1-5; D ambiguous. Looked up from germline, CDR1 is SEHNR and CDR2 is FQNEAQ (reference sequence). Trimming took off 3 bases at V and 6 bases at J, with 6 bases between the two ends. This CDR3 spans 12 amino acids. For the CDR3, the DNA is TGTGCCAGCAGCTTGACACTTCAGCCCCAGCATTTT. It specifies CASSLTLQPQHF. The full variable domain, completed using reference TRBV7-9 and TRBJ1-5, is DTGVSQNPRHKITKRGQNVTFRCDPISEHNRLYWYRQTLGQGPEFLTYFQNEAQLEKSRLLSDRFSAERPKGSFSTLEIQRTEQGDSAMYLCASSLTLQPQHFGDGTRLSIL.

This sequence joins TRBV6-1 and TRBJ2-4; 8 nucleotides agree with TRBD2. V dropped 4 bases and J dropped 5; count of bases not matched to a gene: 4. The CDR3 is made up of 14 amino acids. Per germline, CDR1 MNHNS and CDR2 SASEGT. CDR3 sequence reads: CASSVRGAENIQYF. For the CDR3, the DNA is TGTGCCAGCAGTGTGCGGGGGGCCGAAAACATTCAGTACTTC.

The V call is TRBV5-1, the J call TRBJ2-3; D possibly corresponds to TRBD2 (5 bases). V was trimmed by 4 bases and J by 5 bases, leaving 11 bases between them. CDR3 size: 13 residues. Germline V CDR1 and CDR2: SGHRS, YFSETQ. The DNA of the CDR3 is TGCGCCAGCAGCGAATGGACTGGAGATACGCAGTATTTT. Translation gives CASSEWTGDTQYF.

CDR3 amino acids: CASSIREAYNEQFF. CDR3 coding DNA: TGTGCCAGCAGCATTCGGGAGGCCTACAATGAGCAGTTCTTC. This chain joins TRBV6-5 and TRBJ2-1; 7 bases line up with TRBD2. V lost 6 bases to trimming and J lost 2 bases; unmatched junction nucleotides: 4. Germline CDR1 MNHEY, CDR2 SVGAGI. This CDR3 has 14 residues.

The chain joins TRBV27 to TRBJ2-7; TRBD2 might be the D (6 bases). Germline V gene sequence: CDR1 MNHEY, CDR2 SMNVEV (reference sequence). V gave up 6 bases and J gave up 1 base, with 10 bases separating them. The CDR3 runs 13 residues. CDR3 sequence: CASSHGSSYEQYF. CDR3 DNA sequence: TGTGCCAGCAGCCACGGGAGTTCCTACGAGCAGTACTTC.

This clone was detected once. The chain combines TRBV7-2 with TRBJ2-7; D call uncertain. The V gene lost 4 bases and the J gene lost 6 bases, with 10 bases spanning the gap. CDR3 size: 12 residues. The germline V gene has CDR1 SGHTA and CDR2 FQGNSA. The CDR3 DNA sequence: TGTGCCAGCAGCTCGCTAGGAGCCGAGCAGTACTTC. Translated, it gives CASSSLGAEQYF.

The V gene is TRBV30, the J gene TRBJ1-3; D possibly corresponds to TRBD1 (5 bases). Germline V gene data show CDR1 as GTSNPN and CDR2 as SVGIG (reference sequence). The V end was cut by 0 bases, the J end by 3 bases, with 18 bases between. The length of the CDR3 is 17 residues. CDR3 sequence (DNA): TGTGCCTGGAGTGTTGCCGGACACCGGGAAGGTGGAAACACCATATATTTT. It yields the protein CAWSVAGHREGGNTIYF. The variable domain in full, completed from reference TRBV30 and TRBJ1-3, reads SQTIHQWPATLVQPVGSPLSLECTVEGTSNPNLYWYRQAAGRGLQLLFYSVGIGQISSEVPQNLSASRPQDRQFILSSKKLLLSDSGFYLCAWSVAGHREGGNTIYFGEGSWLTVV.

The rearrangement uses TRBV6-5 and TRBJ1-5; D uncertain. This CDR3 comprises 15 residues. V lost 5 bases, J lost 2 bases, and 13 bases lay in between. Per the germline V gene, CDR1 is MNHEY and CDR2 is SVGAGI. The CDR3 spells CASSPRAMGNQPQHF. The DNA of the CDR3 is TGTGCCAGCAGTCCACGGGCCATGGGCAATCAGCCCCAGCATTTT.

CDR3 nucleotide sequence: TGTGCCAGCAGTGAGGGCGGGGCACCGTTCTTC. It translates to CASSEGGAPFF. This rearrangement joins TRBV28 to TRBJ2-1, with a possible D match to TRBD2 (6 bases). Germline V gives CDR1 MDHEN, CDR2 SYDVKM. CDR3 size: 11 residues. Trimming left V 5 bases short and J 15 bases short, with 14 bases between.